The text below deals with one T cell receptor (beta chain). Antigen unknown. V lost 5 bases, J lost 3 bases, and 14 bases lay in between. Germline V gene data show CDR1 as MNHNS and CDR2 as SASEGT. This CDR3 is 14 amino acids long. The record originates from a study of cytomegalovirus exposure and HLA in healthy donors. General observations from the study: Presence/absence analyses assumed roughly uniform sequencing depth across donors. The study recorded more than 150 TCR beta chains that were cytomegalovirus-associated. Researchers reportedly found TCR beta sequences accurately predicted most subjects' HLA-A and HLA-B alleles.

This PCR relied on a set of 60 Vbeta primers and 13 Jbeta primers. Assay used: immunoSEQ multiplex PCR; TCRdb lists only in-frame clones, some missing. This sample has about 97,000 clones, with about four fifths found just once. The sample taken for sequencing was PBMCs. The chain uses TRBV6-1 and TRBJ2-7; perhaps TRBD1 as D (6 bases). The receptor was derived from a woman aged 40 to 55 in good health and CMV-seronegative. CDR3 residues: CASSKGQPFYEQYF. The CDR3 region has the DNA TGTGCCAGCAGTAAGGGACAACCCTTCTACGAGCAGTACTTC.